The 26 T cell receptor beta chains in this list originate from one sample, sequenced in a study of molecular identifiers for immune sequencing clone quantification. Each CDR3 protein gets one entry after TCRdb re-called the PCR reads with MiXCR. The sample yields around 40,000 distinct CDR3 sequences, about 19% seen once. The material sequenced was naive CD8+ T cells from blood, with Jurkat cell RNA spiked in. This sample's subset: FACS-sorted CD8+CD4-CCR7+CD45RA+ naive T cells. The receptors originated from a human donor in good health. Some libraries in this study had Jurkat cell RNA spiked in.

This clonotype was observed many times. J is TRBJ1-1 and V is TRBV7-9; 8 nucleotides match TRBD1. With 4 bases clipped from V and 6 bases from J, the junction kept 10 bases outside the gene matches. The CDR3 is 15 amino acids. CDR1 is SEHNR, CDR2 FQNEAQ, per germline (reference sequence). CDR3 coding DNA: TGTGCCAGCAGCTCGCTTTCAGGGGGCGACCCTGAAGCTTTCTTT. Translated: CASSSLSGGDPEAFF.

This clonotype is labeled medium-sized. The chain recombines TRBV29-1 with TRBJ1-1; D is perhaps TRBD1 (5 bases). Germline loops: CDR1 SQVTM, CDR2 ANQGSEA. Deletions cut 0 bases from V and 7 bases from J, with 18 bases between. The CDR3 spans 15 residues. The DNA of the CDR3 is TGCAGCGTTGAAGACTCCCAGGGCGTTCTTGGTGAAGCTTTCTTT. It is translated as CSVEDSQGVLGEAFF.

Notes on this clonotype: This could be a read error, since a much larger clone is one nucleotide away. The chain recombines TRBV2 with TRBJ1-5; D is unresolved. The CDR3 is 15 amino acids. CDR1 SNHLY and CDR2 FYNNEI come from the germline V gene. V was trimmed by 4 bases and J by 2 bases, leaving 12 bases between them. CDR3 protein: CASSGAELGNQPQHF. DNA for the CDR3: TGTGCCAGCAGTGGAGCGGAGTTGGGCAATCAGCCCCAGCATTTT.

Regarding this clonotype: A much larger clone is a single base away; this may be a read error. The J gene is TRBJ1-5, the V gene TRBV2; no firm D call. The CDR3 has 12 amino acids. Per germline, CDR1 SNHLY and CDR2 FYNNEI. The CDR3 region has the DNA TGTGCCGGCAGTGATGAGGATCAGCCCCAGCATTTT. Amino acids: CAGSDEDQPQHF. The variable domain in full, with the rest retrieved from reference TRBV2 and TRBJ1-5, is EPEVTQTPSHQVTQMGQEVILRCVPISNHLYFYWYRQILGQKVEFLVSFYNNEISEKSEIFDDQFSVERPDGSNFTLKIRSTKLEDSAMYFCAGSDEDQPQHFGDGTRLSIL.

This clonotype appeared many times. The rearrangement uses TRBV7-6 and TRBJ2-5; a weak D match, TRBD2 (7 bases). Germline assignment: CDR1 SGHVS and CDR2 FNYEAQ. The V and J ends lost 1 base and 2 bases respectively, with 14 bases between them. This CDR3 is built from 16 residues. This CDR3 reads CASSLGFGGHQETQYF. As DNA, the CDR3 is TGTGCCAGCAGCTTAGGGTTCGGGGGGCATCAAGAGACCCAGTACTTC.

There are many counts of this clonotype. The V and J genes are TRBV28 and TRBJ1-1; 9 bases line up with TRBD1. The CDR3 is made up of 17 amino acids. V was pared by 1 base and J by 1 base, with 7 bases of the junction left unmatched. Germline values: CDR1 MDHEN, CDR2 SYDVKM. CDR3 coding DNA: TGTGCCAGCAGTTTATTATCCGGGACAGGGACGAACACTGAAGCTTTCTTT. Amino acid sequence: CASSLLSGTGTNTEAFF.

In regard to this clonotype: A much larger clone sits a single nucleotide away, making a read error possible. The conserved closing phenylalanine or tryptophan is absent in this CDR3, likely reflecting a read error. The chain combines TRBV6-2 or TRBV6-3 with TRBJ1-2, with D unresolved. This CDR3 spans 12 amino acids. V lost 5 bases and J 8 bases, leaving 12 bases between the germline ends. CDR1 MNHEY and CDR2 SVGEGT come from the germline V gene. CDR3 in amino acids: CASSPRVDGYTL. In DNA form, the CDR3 reads TGTGCCAGCAGTCCCCGGGTTGACGGCTACACCCTC.

This clonotype showed up just a few times. This rearrangement joins TRBV7-9 to TRBJ2-7; D unclear. The V gene lost 1 base and the J gene lost 1 base, with 5 bases spanning the gap. CDR3 length: 13 amino acids. CDR1 is SEHNR and CDR2 is FQNEAQ in the germline V gene (reference sequence). The CDR3 sequence is CASSLVMSYEQYF. The CDR3 region has the DNA TGTGCCAGCAGCTTAGTCATGTCCTACGAGCAGTACTTC. Full variable domain (remainder filled in from reference TRBV7-9 and TRBJ2-7): DTGVSQNPRHKITKRGQNVTFRCDPISEHNRLYWYRQTLGQGPEFLTYFQNEAQLEKSRLLSDRFSAERPKGSFSTLEIQRTEQGDSAMYLCASSLVMSYEQYFGPGTRLTVT.

This clonotype has at least ten counts. This sequence joins TRBV12-3 or TRBV12-4 and TRBJ2-1; no definite D call. Trimming shortened V by 3 bases and J by 15 bases, and 12 bases separated the two germline ends. The CDR3 length is 11 residues. This chain's CDR3 is CASSFGRLWFF. CDR3 bases: TGTGCCAGCAGTTTTGGCAGGTTGTGGTTCTTC.

This clonotype is medium-sized in the sample. CDR3 in DNA: TGCAGCGTTGTATCGTCCATTCAGTACTTC. Its translation is CSVVSSIQYF. The chain has TRBV29-1 and TRBJ2-4, with D hard to call. Trimming cost V 4 bases and J 9 bases, with 7 bases left between them. This CDR3 region has 10 residues. Germline V lookup: CDR1 SQVTM, CDR2 ANQGSEA.

Of note for this clonotype: A much more abundant neighbour one base away suggests this may be a read error. The chain joins TRBV18 to TRBJ2-1; D is perhaps TRBD2 (5 bases). Trimming took off 2 bases at V and 5 bases at J, with 10 bases between the two ends. The germline gives CDR1 KGHSH, CDR2 LQKENI. This CDR3 has 14 amino acids. Here the CDR3 DNA reads TGTGCCAGCTCACCAACACTAGGTCACAATGAGCAGTTCTTC. It yields the protein CASSPTLGHNEQFF. The complete variable domain, with remaining parts taken from reference TRBV18 and TRBJ2-1, reads NAGVMQNPRHLVRRRGQEARLRCSPMKGHSHVYWYRQLPEEGLKFMVYLQKENIIDESGMPKERFSAEFPKEGPSILRIQQVVRGDSAAYFCASSPTLGHNEQFFGPGTRLTVL.

At least ten counts were recorded for this clonotype. The chain carries TRBV11-2 and TRBJ2-3; possible D gene TRBD2, 6 bases. CDR1 and CDR2 from the germline V gene are SGHAT and FQNNGV. The CDR3 runs to 14 residues. V was pared by 1 base and J by 1 base, with 6 bases between. Here the CDR3 reads CASSLGGGTDTQYF. The DNA of the CDR3 is TGTGCCAGCAGCTTAGGGGGGGGCACAGATACGCAGTATTTT.

This clonotype was counted at least ten times. The CDR3 DNA reads as TGTGCCAGCAGTCCTAGCGGGGAACACACCGGGGAGCTGTTTTTT. Translation gives CASSPSGEHTGELFF. The gene calls are TRBV11-2 and TRBJ2-2; 9 nucleotides line up with TRBD2. Germline CDR1 is SGHAT and CDR2 is FQNNGV. The CDR3 covers 15 residues. Trimming at V came to 6 bases and at J to 3 bases, leaving 5 bases not matched to a gene.

This clonotype was picked up many times. This chain connects TRBV5-1 to TRBJ2-5, with D possibly matching TRBD2 (6 bases). This CDR3 has 16 amino acids. Germline CDR1 reads SGHRS; CDR2 reads YFSETQ. Trimming cost V 0 bases and J 5 bases, with 17 bases left between them. The CDR3 DNA reads TGCGCCAGCAGCTTGGCCCATGGGGGGTCAGGGGAGACCCAGTACTTC. Translated: CASSLAHGGSGETQYF.

This clonotype occurred many times. The V gene is TRBV29-1, the J gene TRBJ2-1; D gene ambiguous. Germline CDR1 and CDR2: SQVTM and ANQGSEA. The CDR3 spans 15 residues. Trimming took off 4 bases at V and 1 base at J, with 14 bases between the two ends. The CDR3 DNA reads TGCAGCGTTGTGGGTAATCCAAAGTCCTACAATGAGCAGTTCTTC. Translated: CSVVGNPKSYNEQFF.

This clonotype ranks as medium-sized (0.01 to 0.1%). V and J are TRBV29-1 and TRBJ2-3, with a tentative D call TRBD2 (6 bases). CDR1 and CDR2 from the germline V gene are SQVTM and ANQGSEA. Trimming shortened V by 3 bases and J by 2 bases, and 9 bases separated the two germline ends. This CDR3 has 13 residues. CDR3 protein: CSVEGGYTDTQYF. For the CDR3, the DNA is TGCAGCGTTGAGGGGGGTTACACAGATACGCAGTATTTT.

This clonotype was seen many times. The chain couples TRBV21-1 to TRBJ2-5; the tabulated D call, TRBD1, remains unverified against the DNA. TRBV21-1 is a known pseudogene. The CDR3 loop spans 17 amino acids. CDR3 sequence reads: CASSNDWTPNRLETQYF. The CDR3 nucleotides read TGTGCCAGCAGCAACGATTGGACACCAAACCGCCTAGAGACCCAGTACTTC.

This clonotype was counted many times. The chain employs TRBV4-1 and TRBJ2-6, with D possibly TRBD1 on 6 matching bases. Germline values: CDR1 MGHRA, CDR2 YSYEKL. The CDR3 extends over 16 amino acids. V dropped 2 bases and J dropped 1 base, with 9 bases sitting between them. The CDR3 DNA reads TGCGCCAGCAGCCAAACAGGGTATTCTGGGGCCAACGTCCTGACTTTC. As protein: CASSQTGYSGANVLTF.

This clonotype was counted many times. The V call is TRBV29-1, the J call TRBJ2-7, with D tentatively TRBD1 or TRBD2 (5 bases each). CDR1 and CDR2 (germline): SQVTM, ANQGSEA. This CDR3 region has 13 residues. The V end lost 4 bases, the J end lost 3 bases, and 13 bases lay between the germline ends. The CDR3 nucleotides read TGCAGCGTTGGCTACGGGGCGAGCTACGAGCAGTACTTC. Its protein product is CSVGYGASYEQYF.

As concerns this clonotype: A much larger clone differs from this one at a single base, so this may be a read error. The rearrangement links TRBV7-2 to TRBJ1-4; D uncertain. The germline V gene has CDR1 SGHTA and CDR2 FQGNSA. CDR3 length equals 15 residues. DNA for the CDR3: TGTGCCAGCGGCTTAGTCGGCGGGTCGGGTGAAAAACTGTTTTTT. This sequence encodes CASGLVGGSGEKLFF.

This clonotype was counted ten times or more. The chain joins TRBV4-3 to TRBJ1-2; D gene ambiguous. The CDR3 loop spans 17 amino acids. The V end was cut by 6 bases, the J end by 6 bases, with 26 bases between. In germline, CDR1 is LGHNA, CDR2 YSLEER. Here the CDR3 DNA reads TGCGCCAGCAGTCAAACTTTTAGGCAGGATGATGCCAATGGCTACACCTTC. This translates into CASSQTFRQDDANGYTF.

In regard to this clonotype: It may be a read error: a sequence one base away is much more abundant. The chain combines TRBV7-3 with TRBJ2-3; D may match TRBD1 or TRBD2 (5 bases each). The V gene's germline CDR1 is SGHTA and CDR2 FQGTGA. The CDR3 length is 15 residues. CDR3 nucleotide sequence: TGTGCCAGCAGCTTAGGGGTGGGGACCACAGATACGCGGTATTTT. It codes for CASSLGVGTTDTRYF.

This clonotype was seen many times. This chain links TRBV20-1 with TRBJ2-7; 9 bases map to TRBD2. With V trimmed by 6 bases and J by 1 base, 7 bases remained unmatched. Germline CDR1 reads DFQATT; CDR2 reads SNEGSKA (reference sequence). This CDR3 is built from 14 residues. The CDR3, as DNA: TGCAGTGCAGAGACTAGCGGCCCTTCCTACGAGCAGTACTTC. Amino acids: CSAETSGPSYEQYF.

This clonotype was recorded many times. V usage is TRBV27 and J usage is TRBJ2-7; 7 bases fit TRBD1. Losses at the gene ends were 5 bases for V and 4 bases for J; bases not matched to a gene: 5. The germline CDR1 and CDR2 sequences are MNHEY and SMNVEV (reference sequence). The CDR3 contains 13 residues. In DNA, the CDR3 is TGTGCCAGCAGTCAGAACAGGGGTTACGAGCAGTACTTC. Protein sequence: CASSQNRGYEQYF.

This clonotype was found many times. The chain joins TRBV4-1 to TRBJ2-3, with TRBD2 matching 9 bases. The V and J ends lost 0 bases and 0 bases, in that order; junction bases with no gene match: 13. The V gene's germline CDR1 is MGHRA and CDR2 YSYEKL. This CDR3 region has 20 residues. DNA for the CDR3: TGCGCCAGCAGCCAAGAAATGATGATAGCGGGGGTGACTAGCACAGATACGCAGTATTTT. Translating gives CASSQEMMIAGVTSTDTQYF.

This clonotype was picked up one time. Being one base from a much bigger clone, this may be a read error. The chain combines TRBV12-3 or TRBV12-4 with TRBJ2-5; D is uncertain. This CDR3 comprises 12 residues. Written as DNA, the CDR3 is TGTGCCAGCAGTTTTCCCCTCGAGACCCAGCACTTC. Its translation: CASSFPLETQHF.